The 21 T cell receptor beta chains listed next were all sequenced from one sample in a study of T cells in women clearing cervical HPV infection. Sequencing was performed with immunoSEQ multiplex PCR; in TCRdb, only in-frame clones are kept and a portion is missing. The table counts 25,000 to 35,000 clones; around 7% lies in the top ten. Sequenced input: blood buffy coat. The receptors originated from a woman aged 18 to 75 with a cervical HPV16 infection that either progressed to CIN3+ or cleared (not recorded which).

Concerning this clone: Coverage ceases 3 residues before the CDR3 finishes, and the germline J gene fills in the end. The chain employs TRBV4-1 and TRBJ2-1; 9 bases map to TRBD2. Germline trimming cut 3 bases from V and 2 bases from J; bases unmatched to any gene: 8. This CDR3 has 17 residues. Germline V gene lookup returns CDR1 MGHRA and CDR2 YSYEKL. CDR3 DNA (partial): TGCGCCAGCAGCCATGCTCAGACTAGCGGCCCCTACAATGAG. Translation gives CASSHAQTSGPYNE. The whole CDR3 reads CASSHAQTSGPYNEQFF.

Concerning this clone itself: The read ends 3 residues shy of where the CDR3 ends; the end is completed using the germline J gene. The V call is TRBV6-2 or TRBV6-3, the J call TRBJ2-7, with 8 bases fitting TRBD2. Trimming at V came to 8 bases and at J to 3 bases, leaving 9 bases not matched to a gene. There are 14 residues in the CDR3. Germline V gene sequence: CDR1 MNHEY, CDR2 SVGEGT. The covered CDR3 bases are TGTGCCAGCGGCCTGCGGGGGGCGGGCTACGAG. It translates to CASGLRGAGYE. The CDR3 reads in full as CASGLRGAGYEQYF.

As regards this clone: The sequence runs out 3 residues before the end of the CDR3; the remainder is reconstructed from the germline J gene. This chain links TRBV18 with TRBJ1-4; D perhaps matches TRBD1 (5 bases). V shed 3 bases and J shed 3 bases, with 17 bases lying between them. This CDR3 is built from 17 residues. Germline assignment: CDR1 KGHSH and CDR2 LQKENI. CDR3 region: CASSPAAPGVPNEKLFF. The part of the CDR3 DNA that was read is TGTGCCAGCTCACCGGCGGCACCGGGGGTGCCTAATGAAAAA.

Details on this clone: The CDR3 is cut off 3 residues early in the read; its end comes from the germline J gene. The chain carries TRBV6-1 and TRBJ2-7; D is perhaps TRBD2 (7 bases). This CDR3 spans 15 amino acids. Germline V CDR1 and CDR2: MNHNS, SASEGT. Trimming left V 4 bases short and J 1 base short, with 14 bases between. The CDR3 spells CASSARGAGSYEQYF. Incomplete CDR3 DNA: TGTGCCAGCAGTGCCCGGGGGGCTGGGTCCTACGAG.

Concerning this clone: The CDR3 is cut off 3 residues early in the read; its end comes from the germline J gene. The V gene is TRBV11-2, the J gene TRBJ2-1, with TRBD2 matching over 10 bases. This CDR3 has 15 residues. From germline, CDR1 is SGHAT and CDR2 FQNNGV. Losses at the gene ends were 2 bases for V and 7 bases for J; bases not matched to a gene: 5. The CDR3 loop reads CASSLLSGGMNEQFF. CDR3 DNA (partial): TGTGCCAGCAGCTTACTTAGCGGGGGGATGAATGAG.

Regarding this clone: Read coverage stops 3 residues before the CDR3 terminus; the germline J gene supplies the remainder. V is TRBV20-1 and J is TRBJ2-5; no clear D. This CDR3 comprises 11 residues. V lost 3 bases and J lost 5, with 7 bases in between. CDR1 and CDR2 (germline): DFQATT, SNEGSKA (reference sequence). The CDR3 loop is CSARPAETQYF. The part of the CDR3 DNA that was read is TGCAGTGCTAGGCCCGCGGAGACC.

Comment on this clone: The CDR3 end lies 3 residues beyond the end of the read and is filled in from the germline J gene. The rearrangement uses TRBV2 and TRBJ1-2; D is perhaps TRBD1 (5 bases). Trimming pared 6 bases from V and 4 bases from J, leaving 15 bases between. There are 14 residues in the CDR3. Germline V gives CDR1 SNHLY, CDR2 FYNNEI. CDR3 bases read: TGTGCCAGCAGAGGAAATGGACAAATCTATGGC. Encoded protein: CASRGNGQIYG. The CDR3 in its entirety is CASRGNGQIYGYTF.

CDR3 bases read: TGTGCCAGCAGCCCGCGACTAGCGCCGAGCACAGATACG. As protein: CASSPRLAPSTDT. The entire CDR3 is CASSPRLAPSTDTQYF. The chain couples TRBV13 to TRBJ2-3; 8 nucleotides agree with TRBD2. The read ends 3 residues before the CDR3 terminus; that terminus is restored from the germline J gene. With V trimmed by 5 bases and J by 0 bases, 7 bases remained unmatched. The CDR3 extends over 16 amino acids. Germline V gives CDR1 PRHDT, CDR2 FYEKMQ (reference sequence). The full variable domain, its missing parts supplied by reference TRBV13 and TRBJ2-3, is AAGVIQSPRHLIKEKRETATLKCYPIPRHDTVYWYQQGPGQDPQFLISFYEKMQSDKGSIPDRFSAQQFSDYHSELNMSSLELGDSALYFCASSPRLAPSTDTQYFGPGTRLTVL.

Turning to this clone: The CDR3 is cut off 3 residues early in the read; its end comes from the germline J gene. The chain employs TRBV30 and TRBJ2-7, with 10 bases that match TRBD1. V lost 5 bases to trimming and J lost 3 bases; unmatched junction nucleotides: 13. CDR1 and CDR2 from the germline V gene are GTSNPN and SVGIG (reference sequence). The CDR3 is 16 amino acids. CDR3 sequence reads: CAWGPGTGDGSYEQYF. The sequenced part of the CDR3 DNA is TGTGCCTGGGGTCCCGGGACAGGGGACGGAAGCTACGAG.

With regard to this clone: The read stops 3 residues short of the end of the CDR3; the missing end is completed from the germline J gene. The gene calls are TRBV28 and TRBJ2-7; 7 nucleotides agree with TRBD1. Trimming took 4 bases from V and 3 from J; bases not matched to a gene: 6. CDR1 is MDHEN and CDR2 is SYDVKM in the germline V gene. The CDR3 totals 14 residues. Here the CDR3 reads CASSYPGTDYEQYF. The CDR3 DNA, read in part, is TGTGCCAGCAGTTACCCCGGGACAGACTACGAG.

A remark on this clone: The observed sequence ends 3 residues before the CDR3 terminus, with the missing tail filled in from the germline J gene. The V and J genes are TRBV10-3 and TRBJ2-7; 8 positions agree with TRBD1. This CDR3 is built from 15 residues. The V segment lost 5 bases and the J segment 0 bases; nucleotides outside the gene matches: 6. Germline V CDR1 and CDR2: ENHRY, SYGVKD. The CDR3 protein is CAISQGGTGSYEQYF. CDR3 bases read: TGTGCCATCAGTCAAGGGGGGACAGGCTCCTACGAG.

A word on this clone: Mismatch with germline at one junction end may stem from a read error. The read is 3 residues too short to cover the CDR3 end, so that end is filled in from the germline J gene. V is TRBV2 and J is TRBJ2-5; TRBD1 aligns across 8 bases. Germline CDR1 SNHLY, CDR2 FYNNEI. CDR3 size: 14 residues. The covered CDR3 bases are TGTACCAGCAGTGGAATTCAGGGGGCAGAGACC. It is translated as CTSSGIQGAET. The whole CDR3 protein reads CTSSGIQGAETQYF.

To note about this clone: The read stops 3 residues short of the end of the CDR3; the missing end is completed from the germline J gene. V and J are TRBV28 and TRBJ2-3; 11 bases fit TRBD2. The germline gives CDR1 MDHEN, CDR2 SYDVKM. Trimming at V came to 2 bases and at J to 0 bases, leaving 7 bases not matched to a gene. This CDR3 is 18 amino acids long. The sequenced CDR3 bases are TGTGCCAGCAGTTTAAGGACTAGCGGGTACCTTAGCACAGATACG. It yields the protein CASSLRTSGYLSTDT. The full CDR3 sequence reads CASSLRTSGYLSTDTQYF.

Of note for this clone: The CDR3 end falls 3 residues outside the read, so it is completed with the germline J gene. The chain is built from TRBV6-1 and TRBJ2-7, with a possible D match to TRBD1 (6 bases). Between the trimmed V and J ends, which lost 0 bases and 2 bases, there was a span of 11 bases. CDR1 MNHNS and CDR2 SASEGT come from the germline V gene. CDR3 length: 15 residues. The chain's CDR3 is CASSEAVTGTYEQYF. Incomplete CDR3 DNA: TGTGCCAGCAGTGAAGCTGTGACAGGCACCTACGAG.

CDR3 amino acids: CASSLGVKTAGDTQETQYF. The sequenced part of the CDR3 DNA is TGTGCCAGCAGCCTCGGGGTTAAGACAGCGGGGGACACCCAAGAGACC. V usage is TRBV4-2 and J usage is TRBJ2-5, with TRBD2 matching 8 bases. With the read ending 3 residues before the CDR3 end, the germline J gene is used to fill in that end. Germline lookup yields CDR1 LGHNA and CDR2 YNFKEQ. This CDR3 has 19 amino acids. Germline trimming cut 4 bases from V and 1 base from J; bases unmatched to any gene: 17.

As to this clone: The CDR3 end falls 3 residues outside the read, so it is completed with the germline J gene. The rearrangement links TRBV7-6 to TRBJ2-1; 11 nucleotides agree with TRBD2. Per the germline V gene, CDR1 is SGHVS and CDR2 is FNYEAQ. CDR3 length equals 16 residues. V was pared by 4 bases and J by 3 bases, with 5 bases of the junction left unmatched. The CDR3 sequence: CASSSLAGANYNEQFF. The CDR3 bases that were read are TGTGCCAGCAGCTCACTAGCGGGGGCAAACTACAATGAG.

For this clone: Read data end 3 residues before the CDR3 end; the end is taken from the germline J gene. The chain joins TRBV6-1 to TRBJ1-6; 7 bases are a match to TRBD1. Trimming took 2 bases from V and 10 from J; bases not matched to a gene: 8. Germline lookup yields CDR1 MNHNS and CDR2 SASEGT. The CDR3 runs to 15 residues. The CDR3 sequence is CASSELGNRGSPLHF. The DNA read from the CDR3 is TGTGCCAGCAGTGAATTGGGAAACAGGGGATCACCC.

In regard to this clone: The sequence runs out 3 residues before the end of the CDR3; the remainder is reconstructed from the germline J gene. The rearrangement joins TRBV20-1 to TRBJ1-2, with a possible D match to TRBD1 (5 bases). This CDR3 has 12 amino acids. Per germline, CDR1 DFQATT and CDR2 SNEGSKA (reference sequence). The CDR3 DNA, read in part, is TGCAGTGCTAGTCCGGGGACTAACGGC. Translating it yields CSASPGTNG. The CDR3 in full is CSASPGTNGYTF.

The covered CDR3 bases are TGTGCCAGCAGTGCCGGCACAGTCTACGAG. This sequence encodes CASSAGTVYE. The whole CDR3 protein reads CASSAGTVYEQYF. The rearrangement uses TRBV6-1 and TRBJ2-7, with no clear D. The read finishes 3 residues shy of the CDR3 end, and the germline J gene is used to complete it. CDR3 length: 13 amino acids. Germline CDR1 MNHNS, CDR2 SASEGT. V was trimmed by 4 bases and J by 3 bases, leaving 10 bases between them.

As for this clone: The sequenced fragment ends 3 residues before the CDR3 boundary, so the rest is inferred from the germline J gene. This sequence joins TRBV5-1 and TRBJ1-1; maybe TRBD1 (5 bases). The V and J ends lost 10 bases and 5 bases respectively, with 21 bases between them. CDR1 and CDR2 from the germline V gene are SGHRS and YFSETQ. CDR3 length: 14 residues. The CDR3 loop is CASTLFGGGTEAFF. The part of the CDR3 DNA that was read is TGCGCCTCCACCCTCTTCGGGGGGGGGACTGAA.

A note on this clone: The CDR3 goes on 3 residues after the read ends, and that part is filled in from the germline J gene. This chain uses TRBV7-6 with TRBJ1-1; the D is unclear. This CDR3 is built from 13 residues. Germline CDR1 is SGHVS and CDR2 is FNYEAQ. The V end lost 1 base, the J end lost 1 base, and 4 bases lay between the germline ends. The part of the CDR3 DNA that was read is TGTGCCAGCAGCTTAGAGGGGAACACTGAA. Protein: CASSLEGNTE. The whole CDR3 reads CASSLEGNTEAFF. The full variable domain, with the rest looked up from reference TRBV7-6 and TRBJ1-1, is GAGVSQSPRYKVTKRGQDVALRCDPISGHVSLYWYRQALGQGPEFLTYFNYEAQQDKSGLPNDRFSAERPEGSISTLTIQRTEQRDSAMYRCASSLEGNTEAFFGQGTRLTVV.